The next 13 T cell receptor beta chains were all read from a single sample in a study of blood T cells in healthy people across ages. Combining a sample-barcoded 5' primer with a J-beta primer mix, a second PCR ran for roughly 7 to 12 cycles. One entry per CDR3 protein results from TCRdb running MiXCR on the 5' RACE reads. The sample includes roughly 1.5 million distinct CDR3 sequences, approximately 43% of them seen just once. The specimen was blood. The source of these receptors is a woman under 30 in good health.

This clonotype was counted between two and nine times. This chain links TRBV6-6 with TRBJ1-5; no clear D. The germline V and J ends were trimmed by 2 bases and 0 bases, with 8 bases remaining between them. CDR1 and CDR2 (germline): MNHNY, SVGAGI (reference sequence). The CDR3 runs 15 residues. DNA of the CDR3: TGTGCCAGCAGTTACCAACAGACTAGCAATCAGCCCCAGCATTTT. It yields the protein CASSYQQTSNQPQHF.

The chain links TRBV10-3 to TRBJ2-1, with D possibly matching TRBD2 (5 bases). Germline CDR1 reads ENHRY; CDR2 reads SYGVKD. The CDR3 runs 14 residues. With 4 bases removed from V and 6 bases from J, the gap between germline ends came to 13 bases. CDR3 in DNA: TGTGCCATCAGTGTAAGCGGAGACTCCAATGAGCAGTTCTTC. This encodes CAISVSGDSNEQFF.

This clonotype showed up just a few times. The chain combines TRBV6-6 with TRBJ2-1; a weak D match, TRBD2 (5 bases). Trimming cost V 2 bases and J 3 bases, with 11 bases left between them. The CDR3 has 15 residues. Germline values: CDR1 MNHNY, CDR2 SVGAGI (reference sequence). The DNA for the CDR3 is TGTGCCAGCAGTTACGGGAGCAGTTACTACAATGAGCAGTTCTTC. It encodes CASSYGSSYYNEQFF.

This clonotype was detected ten times or more. The chain has TRBV7-9 and TRBJ1-1; D is possibly TRBD1 (6 bases). Trimming shortened V by 1 base and J by 2 bases, and 11 bases separated the two germline ends. This CDR3 region has 15 residues. Germline assignment: CDR1 SEHNR and CDR2 FQNEAQ (reference sequence). CDR3 protein: CASSLGGGLNTEAFF. The DNA of the CDR3 is TGTGCCAGCAGCTTAGGCGGGGGCCTTAACACTGAAGCTTTCTTT.

This chain's CDR3 is CASSYLGNYGYTF. In DNA form, the CDR3 reads TGTGCCAGCAGTTACCTAGGGAACTATGGCTACACCTTC. The chain has TRBV6-5 and TRBJ1-2; D is unresolved. The CDR3 covers 13 residues. V was cut by 2 bases and J by 2 bases, with 6 bases left in between. The germline V gene has CDR1 MNHEY and CDR2 SVGAGI.

The gene calls are TRBV6-5 and TRBJ1-5; unclear D gene. Germline V gene lookup returns CDR1 MNHEY and CDR2 SVGAGI. The CDR3 runs to 15 residues. V lost 5 bases to trimming and J lost 7 bases, with 18 bases between them. Written as DNA, the CDR3 is TGTGCCAGCAGTGCCACTACACCCGACATCCAGCCCCAGCATTTT. Protein product: CASSATTPDIQPQHF.

The chain combines TRBV24-1 with TRBJ2-1; TRBD2 aligns across 9 bases. The CDR3 length is 17 residues. V was pared by 4 bases and J by 7 bases, with 13 bases of the junction left unmatched. The V gene's germline CDR1 is KGHDR and CDR2 SFDVKD. CDR3 sequence: CATSDGGGGGAQNEQFF. DNA of the CDR3: TGTGCCACCAGTGACGGTGGTGGCGGGGGGGCCCAAAATGAGCAGTTCTTC.

This clonotype occurred many times. The chain has TRBV7-9 and TRBJ2-5; 9 bases line up with TRBD1. The CDR3 totals 14 residues. The ends lost 5 bases at V and 4 bases at J; junction bases unmatched: 5. Germline CDR1 SEHNR, CDR2 FQNEAQ (reference sequence). CDR3 loop: CASSPGTGTETQYF. The CDR3 nucleotides are TGTGCCAGCAGCCCCGGGACAGGGACAGAGACCCAGTACTTC.

This clonotype has ten or more counts. The V call is TRBV28, the J call TRBJ1-5; D perhaps matches TRBD1 (5 bases). Per the germline V gene, CDR1 is MDHEN and CDR2 is SYDVKM. V lost 4 bases, J lost 4 bases, and 20 bases lay in between. CDR3 length equals 17 residues. Written as DNA, the CDR3 is TGTGCCAGCAGTTCATACTACACCGGGGCGACTAATCAGCCCCAGCATTTT. Amino acids: CASSSYYTGATNQPQHF. The full variable domain, its missing parts supplied by reference TRBV28 and TRBJ1-5, is DVKVTQSSRYLVKRTGEKVFLECVQDMDHENMFWYRQDPGLGLRLIYFSYDVKMKEKGDIPEGYSVSREKKERFSLILESASTNQTSMYLCASSSYYTGATNQPQHFGDGTRLSIL.

Regarding this clonotype: One end of the junction varies from germline; a read error may be responsible. The chain is built from TRBV12-3 or TRBV12-4 and TRBJ2-1; D gene uncertain. The CDR3 has 15 amino acids. CDR3 DNA: TGTGCCGGCAGTTTAAGCAGGCCCGCGTACAATGAGCAGTTCTTC. Protein sequence: CAGSLSRPAYNEQFF.

The sample holds a few counts of this clonotype. The chain couples TRBV12-3 or TRBV12-4 to TRBJ2-7, with a weak D call TRBD1 (6 bases). The CDR3 totals 13 residues. The V end was cut by 3 bases, the J end by 3 bases, with 9 bases between. CDR3: CASSFIRGYEQYF. CDR3 sequence (DNA): TGTGCCAGCAGTTTTATCAGGGGCTACGAGCAGTACTTC.

J is TRBJ1-4 and V is TRBV7-2; D might be TRBD1 (5 bases). From germline, CDR1 is SGHTA and CDR2 FQGNSA. This CDR3 has 16 amino acids. V was cut by 2 bases and J by 0 bases, with 10 bases left in between. The CDR3 coding sequence is TGTGCCAGCAGCTTAAGACAGCGATCAACTAATGAAAAACTGTTTTTT. It codes for CASSLRQRSTNEKLFF.

This clonotype was seen a few times. The chain carries TRBV10-3 and TRBJ1-2; possible D gene TRBD1, 5 bases. Germline CDR1 is ENHRY and CDR2 is SYGVKD. The V and J ends lost 6 bases and 3 bases respectively, with 17 bases between them. The CDR3 sequence is 15 residues long. In DNA, the CDR3 is TGTGCCATCAGAGGGACTCCGGGAGGCGACTATGGCTACACCTTC. Translated: CAIRGTPGGDYGYTF.